The 6 T cell receptor beta chains below all came from one sample that was sequenced in a study of T cell responses to AZD1222 COVID-19 vaccine. Profiling relied on immunoSEQ multiplex PCR, and the TCRdb table lists in-frame clones only, not all of them. The sample lists 65,000 to 90,000 clones, roughly 88% occurring once. This sample comprised peripheral blood, obtained on day 0 of AZD1222 vaccination. These receptors all come from an adult in good health.

The chain is built from TRBV19 and TRBJ1-4; the D is unclear. Trimming pared 1 base from V and 4 bases from J, leaving 10 bases between. The CDR3 contains 15 residues. Germline V gene lookup returns CDR1 LNHDA and CDR2 SQIVND (reference sequence). Here the CDR3 reads CASSIVAGSNEKLFF. The CDR3 DNA reads as TGTGCCAGTAGTATAGTAGCGGGGAGTAATGAAAAACTGTTTTTT.

The V call is TRBV9, the J call TRBJ1-3; TRBD1 agrees at 10 bases. Germline trimming cut 3 bases from V and 4 bases from J; bases unmatched to any gene: 7. This CDR3 is built from 16 residues. The germline gives CDR1 SGDLS, CDR2 YYNGEE. CDR3 coding DNA: TGTGCCAGCAGCGCCGCCGGGACAGGGGTAGGAAACACCATATATTTT. Translated, it gives CASSAAGTGVGNTIYF.

This chain uses TRBV6-2 or TRBV6-3 with TRBJ2-7, with D uncertain. Trimming cost V 0 bases and J 2 bases, with 5 bases left between them. CDR3 length: 13 amino acids. Germline V gene data show CDR1 as MNHEY and CDR2 as SVGEGT. The CDR3 is CASSYSTPYEQYF. Written as DNA, the CDR3 is TGTGCCAGCAGTTACTCGACCCCCTACGAGCAGTACTTC.

The chain combines TRBV5-1 with TRBJ2-7, with a weak D call TRBD2 (6 bases). In germline, CDR1 is SGHRS, CDR2 YFSETQ. This CDR3 is built from 13 residues. V lost 4 bases, J lost 4 bases, and 12 bases lay in between. In DNA form, the CDR3 reads TGCGCCAGCAGCCTCCGAGGAGGGTACGAGCAGTACTTC. Translating gives CASSLRGGYEQYF.

This clone has more than one count but fewer than ten. The rearrangement joins TRBV6-5 to TRBJ1-2; a weak D match, TRBD1 (6 bases). This CDR3 region has 15 residues. Per the germline V gene, CDR1 is MNHEY and CDR2 is SVGAGI. Trimming pared 6 bases from V and 2 bases from J, leaving 16 bases between. CDR3 DNA sequence: TGTGCCAGCAGGAAACAGGGCAGGTCGAACTATGGCTACACCTTC. As protein: CASRKQGRSNYGYTF.

The gene calls are TRBV9 and TRBJ2-2; 7 nucleotides match TRBD2. Germline CDR1 reads SGDLS; CDR2 reads YYNGEE. V dropped 3 bases and J dropped 2; count of bases not matched to a gene: 1. The CDR3 extends over 14 amino acids. CDR3 protein: CASSEGLNTGELFF. CDR3 sequence (DNA): TGTGCCAGCAGCGAGGGACTAAACACCGGGGAGCTGTTTTTT.